One and the same sample provided the 12 T cell receptor beta chains below, sequenced in a study of blood T cell repertoires in COVID-19. Generated by immunoSEQ multiplex PCR, the TCRdb table keeps only in-frame clones and is missing some. The sample has more than 300,000 clones, 88% seen once. Material for sequencing was peripheral blood. The receptors stem from a woman under 40 with COVID-19, enrolled during active disease.

V is TRBV15 and J is TRBJ2-3; D is perhaps TRBD2 (6 bases). Trimming pared 2 bases from V and 4 bases from J, leaving 19 bases between. The CDR3 consists of 17 residues. CDR1 and CDR2 (germline): LNHNV, YYDKDF (reference sequence). The CDR3 loop reads CATSRTQFSGPADTQYF. CDR3 nucleotide sequence: TGTGCCACCAGCAGAACCCAATTCAGCGGGCCAGCAGATACGCAGTATTTT.

V and J are TRBV6-2 or TRBV6-3 and TRBJ1-1; 7 bases fit TRBD1. V shed 5 bases, J shed 3 bases, and the junction held 12 bases outside the gene matches. Per the germline V gene, CDR1 is MNHEY and CDR2 is SVGEGT. The CDR3 contains 16 residues. For the CDR3, the DNA is TGTGCCAGCAGTCGCCCCCCCGGGCAGGGGGACACTGAAGCTTTCTTT. Protein: CASSRPPGQGDTEAFF.

This clone has just one count. The gene calls are TRBV9 and TRBJ1-4; a weak D match, TRBD1 (6 bases). The CDR3 runs 15 residues. From germline, CDR1 is SGDLS and CDR2 YYNGEE. V lost 3 bases and J lost 8, with 17 bases in between. CDR3 in DNA: TGTGCCAGCAGCGGATGGGGAGGGGGAGTAGAAAAACTGTTTTTT. It codes for CASSGWGGGVEKLFF.

This clone has more than one count but fewer than ten. The chain uses TRBV27 and TRBJ1-5, with 8 bases that match TRBD1. Looked up from germline, CDR1 is MNHEY and CDR2 is SMNVEV (reference sequence). V shed 3 bases and J 11 bases; nucleotides not matched to a gene: 9. There are 14 residues in the CDR3. The CDR3 sequence: CASSLYRGTGAQHF. Here the CDR3 DNA reads TGTGCCAGCAGTTTGTACAGGGGGACGGGCGCCCAGCATTTT.

The gene calls are TRBV19 and TRBJ2-2; the match to TRBD2 covers 8 bases. The CDR3 has 15 residues. The V gene's germline CDR1 is LNHDA and CDR2 SQIVND (reference sequence). V trimming: 6 bases; J trimming: 0 bases; junction bases outside the gene matches: 3. CDR3 sequence: CASRGAGANTGELFF. The CDR3 DNA is TGTGCCAGTAGGGGAGCGGGGGCGAACACCGGGGAGCTGTTTTTT.

The rearrangement joins TRBV9 to TRBJ1-6; 12 bases are shared with TRBD1. Germline V lookup: CDR1 SGDLS, CDR2 YYNGEE. Trimming removed 3 bases from V and 9 bases from J; junction bases left unmatched: 4. The CDR3 spans 15 residues. The CDR3: CASSARDRGRSPLHF. CDR3 nucleotides: TGTGCCAGCAGCGCCCGGGACAGGGGGCGTTCACCCCTCCACTTT.

This clone was seen only once. The chain links TRBV6-6 to TRBJ2-7, with 9 bases aligning to TRBD1. V was pared by 6 bases and J by 3 bases, with 6 bases of the junction left unmatched. The CDR3 covers 14 residues. Germline values: CDR1 MNHNY, CDR2 SVGAGI (reference sequence). The CDR3 sequence: CASSLGTGRYEQYF. The CDR3 DNA follows: TGTGCCAGCAGCCTCGGGACAGGGCGCTACGAGCAGTACTTC.

This clone was seen only a few times. The chain combines TRBV2 with TRBJ1-2, with 8 bases identical to TRBD1. This CDR3 comprises 15 residues. Germline loops: CDR1 SNHLY, CDR2 FYNNEI. V lost 2 bases to trimming and J lost 5 bases; unmatched junction nucleotides: 7. The chain's CDR3 is CASSEIGRGRYGYTF. CDR3 sequence (DNA): TGTGCCAGCAGTGAAATAGGCAGGGGGCGTTATGGCTACACCTTC.

The rearrangement links TRBV4-2 to TRBJ1-5, with a tentative D call TRBD1 (6 bases). The ends were cut back, 0 bases at V and 0 bases at J, with 12 bases in the middle. Germline lookup yields CDR1 LGHNA and CDR2 YNFKEQ. The CDR3 is made up of 17 amino acids. The CDR3 DNA follows: TGTGCCAGCAGCCAAGACGACAGGAGGAATAGCAATCAGCCCCAGCATTTT. This codes for CASSQDDRRNSNQPQHF.

A few counts support this clone. The CDR3 loop reads CASSYEGHSPLHF. The CDR3 coding sequence is TGTGCCAGCAGTTACGAGGGTCATTCACCCCTCCACTTT. The chain combines TRBV6-2 or TRBV6-3 with TRBJ1-6; D remains unclear. The length of the CDR3 is 13 residues. Per germline, CDR1 MNHEY and CDR2 SVGEGT. V was pared by 2 bases and J by 8 bases, with 7 bases between.

The V call is TRBV29-1, the J call TRBJ1-2; 11 bases line up with TRBD1. The CDR3 length is 16 residues. CDR1 and CDR2 from the germline V gene are SQVTM and ANQGSEA. V lost 3 bases and J lost 7; bases outside the gene matches: 13. The CDR3 nucleotides read TGCAGCGTTGATTGGACTCCCGGACAGGGGGCTGGTGGCTACACCTTC. It translates to CSVDWTPGQGAGGYTF. Using reference TRBV29-1 and TRBJ1-2 for the parts outside the CDR3, the full variable domain is SAVISQKPSRDICQRGTSLTIQCQVDSQVTMMFWYRQQPGQSLTLIATANQGSEATYESGFVIDKFPISRPNLTFSTLTVSNMSPEDSSIYLCSVDWTPGQGAGGYTFGSGTRLTVV.

This rearrangement joins TRBV25-1 to TRBJ2-1; a possible D gene is TRBD2 (6 bases). CDR1 and CDR2 (germline): MGHDK, SYGVNS. V was shortened by 2 bases and J by 5 bases, with 16 bases between the two germline ends. The CDR3 loop spans 16 amino acids. The CDR3, as DNA: TGTGCCAGCAGTGAAATGGTAGTGGGGGGAGACAATGAGCAGTTCTTC. Translating gives CASSEMVVGGDNEQFF. Complete variable domain (other parts from reference TRBV25-1 and TRBJ2-1): EADIYQTPRYLVIGTGKKITLECSQTMGHDKMYWYQQDPGMELHLIHYSYGVNSTEKGDLSSESTVSRIRTEHFPLTLESARPSHTSQYLCASSEMVVGGDNEQFFGPGTRLTVL.